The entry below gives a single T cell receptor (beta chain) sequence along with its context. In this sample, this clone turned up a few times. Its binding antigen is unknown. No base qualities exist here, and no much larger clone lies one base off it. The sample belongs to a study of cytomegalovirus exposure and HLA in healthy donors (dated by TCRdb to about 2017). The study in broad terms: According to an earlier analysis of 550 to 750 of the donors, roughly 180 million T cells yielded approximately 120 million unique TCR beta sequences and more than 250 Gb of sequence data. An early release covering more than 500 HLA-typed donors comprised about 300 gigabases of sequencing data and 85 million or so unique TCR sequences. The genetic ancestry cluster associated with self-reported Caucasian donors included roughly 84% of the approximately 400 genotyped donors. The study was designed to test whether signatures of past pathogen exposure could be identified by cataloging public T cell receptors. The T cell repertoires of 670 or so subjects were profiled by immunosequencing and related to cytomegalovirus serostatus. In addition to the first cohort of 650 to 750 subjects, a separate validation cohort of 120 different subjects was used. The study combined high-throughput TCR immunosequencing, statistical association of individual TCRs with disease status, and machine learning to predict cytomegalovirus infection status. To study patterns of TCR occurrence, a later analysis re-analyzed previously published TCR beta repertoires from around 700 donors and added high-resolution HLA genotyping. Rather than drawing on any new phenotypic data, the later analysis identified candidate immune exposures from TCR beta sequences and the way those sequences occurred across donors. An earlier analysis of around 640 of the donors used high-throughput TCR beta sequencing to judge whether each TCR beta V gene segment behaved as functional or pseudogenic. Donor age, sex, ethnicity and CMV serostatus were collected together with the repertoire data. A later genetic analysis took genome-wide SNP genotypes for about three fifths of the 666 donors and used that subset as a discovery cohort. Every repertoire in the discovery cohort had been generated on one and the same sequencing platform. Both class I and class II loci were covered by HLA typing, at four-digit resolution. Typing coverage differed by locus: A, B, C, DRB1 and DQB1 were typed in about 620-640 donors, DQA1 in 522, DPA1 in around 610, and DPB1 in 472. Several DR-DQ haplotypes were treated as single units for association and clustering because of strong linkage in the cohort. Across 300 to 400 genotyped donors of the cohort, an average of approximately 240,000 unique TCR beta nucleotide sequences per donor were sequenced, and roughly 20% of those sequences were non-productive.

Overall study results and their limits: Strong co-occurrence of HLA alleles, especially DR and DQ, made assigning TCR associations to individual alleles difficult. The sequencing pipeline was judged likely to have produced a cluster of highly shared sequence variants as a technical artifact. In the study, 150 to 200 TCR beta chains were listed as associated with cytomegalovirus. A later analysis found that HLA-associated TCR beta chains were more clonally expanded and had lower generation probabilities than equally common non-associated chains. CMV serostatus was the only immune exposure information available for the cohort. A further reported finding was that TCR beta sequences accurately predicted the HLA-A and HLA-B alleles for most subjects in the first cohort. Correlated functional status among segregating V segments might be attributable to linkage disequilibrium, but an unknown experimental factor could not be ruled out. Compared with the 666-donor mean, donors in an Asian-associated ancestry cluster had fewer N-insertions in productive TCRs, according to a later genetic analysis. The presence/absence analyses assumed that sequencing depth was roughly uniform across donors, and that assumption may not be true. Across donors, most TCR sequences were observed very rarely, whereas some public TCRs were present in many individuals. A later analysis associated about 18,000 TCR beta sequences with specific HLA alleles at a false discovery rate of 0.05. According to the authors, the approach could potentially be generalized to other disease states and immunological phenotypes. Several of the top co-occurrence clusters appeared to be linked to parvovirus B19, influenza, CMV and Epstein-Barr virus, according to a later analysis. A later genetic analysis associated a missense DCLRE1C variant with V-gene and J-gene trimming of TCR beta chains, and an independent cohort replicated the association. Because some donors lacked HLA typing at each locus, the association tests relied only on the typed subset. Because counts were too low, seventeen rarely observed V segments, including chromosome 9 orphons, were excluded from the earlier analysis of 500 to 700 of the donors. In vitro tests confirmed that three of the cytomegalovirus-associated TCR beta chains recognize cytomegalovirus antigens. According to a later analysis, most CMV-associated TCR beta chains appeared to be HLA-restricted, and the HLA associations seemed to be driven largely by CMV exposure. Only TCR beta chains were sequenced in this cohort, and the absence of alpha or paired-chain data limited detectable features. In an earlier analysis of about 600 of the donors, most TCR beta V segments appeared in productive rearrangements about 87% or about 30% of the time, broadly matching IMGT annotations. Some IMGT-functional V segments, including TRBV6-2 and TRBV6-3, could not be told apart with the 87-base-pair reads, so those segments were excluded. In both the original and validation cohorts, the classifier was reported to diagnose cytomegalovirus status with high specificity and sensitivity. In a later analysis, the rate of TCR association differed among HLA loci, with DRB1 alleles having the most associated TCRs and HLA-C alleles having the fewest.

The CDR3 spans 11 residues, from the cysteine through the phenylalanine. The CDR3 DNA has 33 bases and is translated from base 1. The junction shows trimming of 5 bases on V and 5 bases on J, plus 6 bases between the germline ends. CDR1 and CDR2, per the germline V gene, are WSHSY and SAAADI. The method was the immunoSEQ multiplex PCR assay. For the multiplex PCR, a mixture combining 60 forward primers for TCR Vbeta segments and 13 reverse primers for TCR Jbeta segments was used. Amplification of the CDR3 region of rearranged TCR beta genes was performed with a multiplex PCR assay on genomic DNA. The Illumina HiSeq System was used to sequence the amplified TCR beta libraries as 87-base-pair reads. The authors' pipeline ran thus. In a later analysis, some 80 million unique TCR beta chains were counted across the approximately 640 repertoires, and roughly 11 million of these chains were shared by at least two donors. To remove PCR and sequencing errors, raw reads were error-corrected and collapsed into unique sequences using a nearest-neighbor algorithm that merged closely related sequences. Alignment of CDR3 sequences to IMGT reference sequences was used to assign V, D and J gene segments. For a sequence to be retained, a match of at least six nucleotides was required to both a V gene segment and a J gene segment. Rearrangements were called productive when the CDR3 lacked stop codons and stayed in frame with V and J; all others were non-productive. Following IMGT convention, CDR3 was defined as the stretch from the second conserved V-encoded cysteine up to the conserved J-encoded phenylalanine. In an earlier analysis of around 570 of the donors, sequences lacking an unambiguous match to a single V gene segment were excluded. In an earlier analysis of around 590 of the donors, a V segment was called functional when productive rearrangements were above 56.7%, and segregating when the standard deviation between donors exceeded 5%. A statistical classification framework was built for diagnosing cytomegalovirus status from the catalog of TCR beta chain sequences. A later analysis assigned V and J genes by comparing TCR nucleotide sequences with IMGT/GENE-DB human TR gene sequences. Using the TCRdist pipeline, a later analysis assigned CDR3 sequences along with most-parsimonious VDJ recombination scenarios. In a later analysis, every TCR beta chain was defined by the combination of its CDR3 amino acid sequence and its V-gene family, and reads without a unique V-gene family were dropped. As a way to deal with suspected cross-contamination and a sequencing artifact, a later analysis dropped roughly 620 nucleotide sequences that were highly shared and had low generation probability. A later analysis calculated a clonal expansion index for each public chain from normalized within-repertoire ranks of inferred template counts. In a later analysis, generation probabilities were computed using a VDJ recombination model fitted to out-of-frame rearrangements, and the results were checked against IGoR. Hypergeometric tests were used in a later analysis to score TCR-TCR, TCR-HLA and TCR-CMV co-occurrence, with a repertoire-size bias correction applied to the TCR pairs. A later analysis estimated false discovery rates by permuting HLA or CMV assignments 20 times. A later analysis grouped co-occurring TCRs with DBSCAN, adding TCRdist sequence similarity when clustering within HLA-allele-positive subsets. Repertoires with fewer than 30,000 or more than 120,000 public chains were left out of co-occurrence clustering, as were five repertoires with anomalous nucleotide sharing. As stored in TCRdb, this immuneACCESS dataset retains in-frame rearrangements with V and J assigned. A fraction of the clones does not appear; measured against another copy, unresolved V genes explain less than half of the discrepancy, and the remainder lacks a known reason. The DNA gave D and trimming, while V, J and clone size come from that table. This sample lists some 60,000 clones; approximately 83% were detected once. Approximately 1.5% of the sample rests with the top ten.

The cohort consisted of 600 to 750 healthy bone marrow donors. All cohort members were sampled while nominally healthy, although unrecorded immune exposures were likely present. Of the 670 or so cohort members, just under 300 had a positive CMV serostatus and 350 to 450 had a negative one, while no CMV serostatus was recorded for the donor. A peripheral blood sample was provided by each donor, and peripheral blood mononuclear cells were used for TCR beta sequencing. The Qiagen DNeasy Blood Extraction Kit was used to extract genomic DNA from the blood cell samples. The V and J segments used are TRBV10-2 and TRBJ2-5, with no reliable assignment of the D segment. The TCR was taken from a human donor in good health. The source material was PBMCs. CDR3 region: CASSMSETQYF. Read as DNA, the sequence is TGCGCCAGCAGTATGAGTGAGACCCAGTACTTC.